This T cell receptor (beta chain) was obtained from a study of T-cell memory formation after mild COVID-19. A single record per CDR3 protein comes from TCRdb applying MiXCR to the 5' RACE reads. The sample holds approximately 260,000 distinct CDR3 sequences, 16% seen once. Trimming pared 3 bases from V and 3 bases from J, leaving 14 bases between. The CDR3 contains 14 residues. Germline lookup yields CDR1 DFQATT and CDR2 SNEGSKA (reference sequence). Source material: PBMCs or a T cell subset sorted from them (not recorded which). This chain connects TRBV20-1 to TRBJ1-1, with D possibly being TRBD1 (5 bases). The receptor comes from a man between 18 and 29 years old who had mild COVID-19 (a few samples of this study predate the infection). Cell type and time point are not known. The CDR3 region is CSASAPGTYTEAFF. The CDR3 bases are TGCAGTGCTAGCGCCCCAGGGACTTACACTGAAGCTTTCTTT.